This T cell receptor beta chain was profiled in a study of cytomegalovirus exposure and HLA in healthy donors. This clone has a single count. The antigen is undetermined. This CDR3 spans 16 amino acids. Trimming stripped 0 bases from V and 1 base from J, with 9 bases between. CDR1 is MNHEY, CDR2 SVGAGI, per germline. With 60 Vbeta and 13 Jbeta primers, the PCR was carried out. Some clones are missing from TCRdb's copy, which holds only in-frame ones; the method was immunoSEQ multiplex PCR. The table shows some 80,000 clones, with roughly 9.1% occurring only once. Findings and limits, study-wide: Around 18,000 TCR beta sequences were associated with HLA alleles at 0.05 false discovery rate in a later analysis. CMV serostatus was the only immune exposure information that was available. A prior analysis recorded that most TCR beta V segments were productive about 87% or about 30% of the time.

The TCR originated in a man aged 55 to 70 in good health and CMV-seropositive. The sample was PBMCs. The genes are TRBV6-5 and TRBJ1-4; D perhaps matches TRBD1 (5 bases). CDR3 in DNA: TGTGCCAGCAGTTACTCGACAGTAGAAACTAATGAAAAACTGTTTTTT. Translation gives CASSYSTVETNEKLFF.